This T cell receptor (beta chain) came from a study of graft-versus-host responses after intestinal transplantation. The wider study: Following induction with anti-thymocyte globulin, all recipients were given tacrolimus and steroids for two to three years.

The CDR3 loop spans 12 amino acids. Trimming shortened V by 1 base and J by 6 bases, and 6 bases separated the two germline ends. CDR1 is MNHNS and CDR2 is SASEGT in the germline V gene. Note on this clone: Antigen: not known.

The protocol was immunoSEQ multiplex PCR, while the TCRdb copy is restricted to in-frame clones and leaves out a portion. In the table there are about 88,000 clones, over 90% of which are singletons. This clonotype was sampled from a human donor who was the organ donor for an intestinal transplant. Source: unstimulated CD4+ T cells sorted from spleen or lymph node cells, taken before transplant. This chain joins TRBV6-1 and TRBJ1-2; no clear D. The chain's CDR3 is CASSEVGNGYTF. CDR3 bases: TGTGCCAGCAGTGAAGTGGGGAATGGCTACACCTTC.